The 31 T cell receptor beta chains presented below share a single source sample, sequenced in a study of blood T cells in healthy people across ages. Using a J-beta primer mix together with a sample-barcoded 5' primer, a second PCR was run for roughly 7 to 12 cycles. Using its own MiXCR run on the 5' RACE reads, TCRdb lists one record per CDR3 protein. The sample holds over a million distinct CDR3 sequences, 20% to 25% seen once. Another study also made use of these data, one on T cells of mothers and their children.

The material sequenced was blood. These receptors were taken from a girl aged 2 to 9 in good health.

This clonotype was counted at least ten times. This CDR3 reads CASSLEAGSSYEQYF. As DNA, the CDR3 is TGCGCCAGCAGCTTGGAAGCGGGTTCCTCCTACGAGCAGTACTTC. The chain combines TRBV5-1 with TRBJ2-7, with D possibly being TRBD2 (6 bases). V was shortened by 0 bases and J by 0 bases, with 10 bases between the two germline ends. The germline V gene encodes CDR1 SGHRS and CDR2 YFSETQ. The CDR3 length is 15 residues.

This chain joins TRBV10-3 and TRBJ2-7; D may correspond to TRBD1 or TRBD2 (5 bases each). The ends were cut back, 4 bases at V and 2 bases at J, with 9 bases in the middle. The germline gives CDR1 ENHRY, CDR2 SYGVKD. The CDR3 has 13 residues. The CDR3 DNA follows: TGTGCCATCAGTGTGGGGACCACCTACGAGCAGTACTTC. Translating it yields CAISVGTTYEQYF.

This chain uses TRBV7-2 with TRBJ2-1, with TRBD2 identical over 9 bases. After removal of 11 bases from V and 11 bases from J, the junction contained 22 bases not matched to a gene. CDR1 is SGHTA and CDR2 is FQGNSA in the germline V gene. CDR3 size: 16 residues. CDR3 sequence: CADTPVGLANGDQQFF. The CDR3 DNA reads as TGTGCCGACACCCCAGTCGGACTAGCGAATGGCGACCAGCAGTTCTTC.

This clonotype came up a few times. The V and J genes are TRBV29-1 and TRBJ2-1, with a weak D call TRBD2 (6 bases). V was cut by 0 bases and J by 12 bases, with 18 bases left in between. The germline CDR1 and CDR2 sequences are SQVTM and ANQGSEA. The CDR3 has 14 amino acids. The CDR3 sequence: CSVEELWEANGQFF. In DNA, the CDR3 is TGCAGCGTTGAAGAATTGTGGGAGGCTAACGGGCAGTTCTTC.

This clonotype occurred a few times. This chain connects TRBV28 to TRBJ2-5; 9 bases are shared with TRBD1. The J call is uncertain, as TRBJ2-7 better fits the DNA end. Germline assignment: CDR1 MDHEN and CDR2 SYDVKM. The CDR3 consists of 15 residues. The CDR3 spells CASSSGTGISYEQYF. The CDR3 DNA follows: TGTGCCAGCAGTTCCGGGACAGGGATCTCCTACGAGCAGTACTTC.

This clonotype was found many times. The genes are TRBV4-2 and TRBJ2-5; TRBD1 or TRBD2 may be the D gene (6 bases each). The J call is in doubt because the DNA end fits TRBJ2-1 better. Germline CDR1 reads LGHNA; CDR2 reads YNFKEQ. The CDR3 length is 13 residues. CDR3 in DNA: TGTGCCAGCAGCCAAGCCGGGGGCGATGAGCAGTTCTTC. Translating gives CASSQAGGDEQFF.

This clonotype has only a few counts. This chain connects TRBV4-3 to TRBJ1-2, with a weak D call TRBD1 (6 bases). The CDR3 loop spans 15 amino acids. Per germline, CDR1 LGHNA and CDR2 YSLEER. Trimming cost V 2 bases and J 5 bases, with 15 bases left between them. CDR3: CASSQILGQRYGYTF. For the CDR3, the DNA is TGCGCCAGCAGCCAAATCTTGGGACAACGGTATGGCTACACCTTC.

In nucleotides, the CDR3 is TGCAGTGCTAGGGTACCGGATGGAGGGAGATCCTACGAGCAGTACTTC. Encoded protein: CSARVPDGGRSYEQYF. The genes are TRBV20-1 and TRBJ2-7; the D gene is possibly TRBD2 (6 bases). The V gene's germline CDR1 is DFQATT and CDR2 SNEGSKA (reference sequence). Trimming took off 3 bases at V and 1 base at J, with 19 bases between the two ends. This CDR3 has 16 amino acids.

This clonotype was counted only a few times. The V and J genes are TRBV24-1 and TRBJ2-1, with D possibly called TRBD1 or TRBD2 (5 bases each). This CDR3 spans 17 amino acids. Between the trimmed V and J ends, which lost 4 bases and 9 bases, there was a span of 24 bases. Germline loops: CDR1 KGHDR, CDR2 SFDVKD. The CDR3 reads CATSEATGTLPLGEQFF. As DNA, the CDR3 is TGTGCCACCAGTGAAGCTACCGGGACCCTGCCCCTGGGTGAGCAGTTCTTC.

This clonotype was seen a handful of times. The chain recombines TRBV20-1 with TRBJ2-1, with D unresolved. The germline V gene encodes CDR1 DFQATT and CDR2 SNEGSKA (reference sequence). The CDR3 has 9 amino acids. Trimming removed 7 bases from V and 5 bases from J, with 3 bases in between. This CDR3 is CSEDNEQFF. The CDR3 coding sequence is TGCAGTGAAGACAATGAGCAGTTCTTC.

The chain uses TRBV29-1 and TRBJ2-5, with D hard to call. Near its end, the DNA agrees better with TRBJ2-7, so the J call may be wrong. Germline assignment: CDR1 SQVTM and CDR2 ANQGSEA. This CDR3 is built from 13 residues. The CDR3 protein is CSVLPALSYEQYF. The CDR3 region has the DNA TGCAGCGTTCTACCTGCCCTCTCCTACGAGCAGTACTTC.

This clonotype was recorded only once. The V gene is TRBV24-1, the J gene TRBJ2-3; 7 bases align to TRBD1. The CDR3 has 12 amino acids. V lost 3 bases, J lost 15 bases, and 8 bases stayed unmatched. The germline V gene encodes CDR1 KGHDR and CDR2 SFDVKD. The CDR3 is CATSDGRDRRYF. The CDR3, as DNA: TGTGCCACCAGTGATGGCCGGGACAGACGATATTTT.

This clonotype was detected only a few times. The V call is TRBV20-1, the J call TRBJ2-1; no definite D call. V was shortened by 6 bases and J by 1 base, with 10 bases between the two germline ends. Germline-derived CDR1 and CDR2 are DFQATT and SNEGSKA (reference sequence). The CDR3 runs to 13 residues. The CDR3 reads CSARGLSYNEQFF. The CDR3 DNA sequence: TGCAGTGCCCGTGGGCTTTCCTACAATGAGCAGTTCTTC.

This clonotype has only a few counts. The V and J genes are TRBV6-6 and TRBJ2-7, with D uncertain. This CDR3 has 13 residues. V lost 10 bases to trimming and J lost 1 base, with 14 bases between them. Germline V CDR1 and CDR2: MNHNY, SVGAGI (reference sequence). The CDR3 DNA sequence: TGTGCCACCCAAAAGGAGTCGTCCTACGAGCAGTACTTC. Translation: CATQKESSYEQYF.

The chain couples TRBV7-6 to TRBJ2-7; 8 nucleotides agree with TRBD2. This CDR3 has 14 residues. Germline V CDR1 and CDR2: SGHVS, FNYEAQ. Trimming at V came to 8 bases and at J to 2 bases, leaving 8 bases not matched to a gene. For the CDR3, the DNA is TGTGCCAGCTCGGAACTAGCGGAACCCTACGAGCAGTACTTC. Its protein is CASSELAEPYEQYF.

V usage is TRBV20-1 and J usage is TRBJ2-5, with D hard to call. There are 13 residues in the CDR3. Per germline, CDR1 DFQATT and CDR2 SNEGSKA (reference sequence). V was trimmed by 3 bases and J by 3 bases, leaving 11 bases between them. This CDR3 reads CSASRNVKETQYF. The DNA for the CDR3 is TGCAGTGCTAGTAGGAACGTTAAAGAGACCCAGTACTTC.

This clonotype was observed a handful of times. The chain couples TRBV6-1 to TRBJ2-5; 15 bases map to TRBD2. The CDR3 runs 18 residues. Trimming at V came to 8 bases and at J to 5 bases, leaving 15 bases not matched to a gene. Germline V CDR1 and CDR2: MNHNS, SASEGT. CDR3 nucleotides: TGTGCCAGCGGCCTCCTCGGGACTAGCGGGGGGCCCGTCGAGACCCAGTACTTC. Translating gives CASGLLGTSGGPVETQYF.

The chain combines TRBV4-1 with TRBJ2-1; maybe TRBD1 (5 bases). Germline values: CDR1 MGHRA, CDR2 YSYEKL. This CDR3 region has 15 residues. Trimming took off 4 bases at V and 6 bases at J, with 16 bases between the two ends. In DNA form, the CDR3 reads TGCGCCAGCAGCCCCGATACAGGCAGGTCCAATGAGCAGTTCTTC. Protein: CASSPDTGRSNEQFF.

This clonotype was found a few times. V and J are TRBV4-1 and TRBJ1-1; D gene ambiguous. The CDR3 contains 13 residues. From germline, CDR1 is MGHRA and CDR2 YSYEKL. Trimming removed 1 base from V and 7 bases from J, with 10 bases in between. The CDR3 DNA reads as TGCGCCAGCAGCCAAGGAATCGCCGTTGAAGCTTTCTTT. Translated: CASSQGIAVEAFF.

The chain is built from TRBV29-1 and TRBJ2-6, with D perhaps assigned TRBD1 or TRBD2 (6 bases each). The germline gives CDR1 SQVTM, CDR2 ANQGSEA. V dropped 4 bases and J dropped 3 bases, with 13 bases sitting between them. The CDR3 covers 15 residues. CDR3 bases: TGCAGCGTTGCTAGGGGGGCGAATGGGGCCAACGTCCTGACTTTC. Translation: CSVARGANGANVLTF.

This clonotype was seen a few times. V gene TRBV12-3 or TRBV12-4 combines with J gene TRBJ1-2; tentatively, D is TRBD1 (5 bases). Trimming cost V 4 bases and J 7 bases, with 19 bases left between them. The CDR3 contains 15 residues. CDR3 nucleotide sequence: TGTGCCAGCAGTTCCTCCTTGGCGGGGGTCCGTGGCTACACCTTC. Translated: CASSSSLAGVRGYTF.

This clonotype was detected a few times. The V and J genes are TRBV7-2 and TRBJ2-1; no definite D call. Germline V gene sequence: CDR1 SGHTA, CDR2 FQGNSA. The ends were cut back, 8 bases at V and 4 bases at J, with 15 bases in the middle. The CDR3 is 14 residues long. The CDR3 DNA reads as TGTGCCAGCGGTGCACCAGCTCTATACAATGAGCAGTTCTTC. This encodes CASGAPALYNEQFF.

This rearrangement joins TRBV6-5 to TRBJ2-7; 12 bases agree with TRBD1. The DNA end lines up better with TRBJ2-1; the J call may be wrong. There are 15 residues in the CDR3. Germline V gene sequence: CDR1 MNHEY, CDR2 SVGAGI. CDR3: CASSYGTGGFNEQFF. The CDR3 nucleotides read TGTGCCAGCAGTTACGGGACAGGGGGCTTTAATGAGCAGTTCTTC.

The chain links TRBV5-1 to TRBJ2-5; a possible D gene is TRBD2 (6 bases). CDR1 and CDR2 from the germline V gene are SGHRS and YFSETQ. The CDR3 length is 15 residues. The V end was cut by 1 base, the J end by 5 bases, with 15 bases between. CDR3 sequence: CASSLTGAIGETQYF. As DNA, the CDR3 is TGCGCCAGCAGCTTGACGGGAGCGATCGGTGAGACCCAGTACTTC.

The J gene is TRBJ2-2, the V gene TRBV7-3, with D unresolved. The CDR3 is made up of 14 amino acids. V lost 4 bases to trimming and J lost 5 bases, with 11 bases between them. The V gene's germline CDR1 is SGHTA and CDR2 FQGTGA. The CDR3 loop reads CASSSDSSTGELFF. Here the CDR3 DNA reads TGTGCCAGCAGCTCCGACTCGTCTACCGGGGAGCTGTTTTTT.

This clonotype was found a few times. The chain uses TRBV6-2 or TRBV6-3 and TRBJ2-5; 10 bases map to TRBD1. V lost 2 bases, J lost 3 bases, and 3 bases stayed unmatched. This CDR3 is built from 15 residues. Germline V gives CDR1 MNHEY, CDR2 SVGEGT. CDR3 protein: CASSYAGTGEETQYF. Here the CDR3 DNA reads TGTGCCAGCAGTTACGCCGGGACAGGGGAAGAGACCCAGTACTTC.

This chain connects TRBV6-4 to TRBJ2-1; tentatively, D is TRBD1 or TRBD2 (6 bases each). Germline-derived CDR1 and CDR2 are MRHNA and SNTAGT. The CDR3 consists of 15 residues. V lost 7 bases and J 7 bases, leaving 20 bases between the germline ends. CDR3 DNA: TGTGCCAGCATTTTTTGGGGGGCAGGGTGGAATGAGCAGTTCTTC. Protein: CASIFWGAGWNEQFF.

This clonotype was found a few times. The chain recombines TRBV20-1 with TRBJ2-3, with TRBD1 matching over 8 bases. Germline lookup yields CDR1 DFQATT and CDR2 SNEGSKA (reference sequence). The CDR3 runs to 15 residues. Trimming at V came to 7 bases and at J to 5 bases, leaving 14 bases not matched to a gene. DNA of the CDR3: TGCAGTGGGGCCCCCTTTGAGACAGGGGTAGATACGCAGTATTTT. Translating it yields CSGAPFETGVDTQYF.

The rearrangement uses TRBV11-1 and TRBJ2-5, with TRBD2 as a possible D gene (5 bases). The end of the DNA aligns better with TRBJ2-7, so the J call may be wrong. CDR3 length equals 14 residues. Per germline, CDR1 SGHAT and CDR2 FQDESV (reference sequence). The CDR3: CAGTIYEGNYEQYF. The CDR3 DNA is TGTGCCGGCACCATCTATGAGGGCAACTACGAGCAGTACTTC.

The chain joins TRBV19 to TRBJ2-1; the match to TRBD2 covers 9 bases. Germline V gene lookup returns CDR1 LNHDA and CDR2 SQIVND (reference sequence). The CDR3 consists of 14 residues. The V segment lost 7 bases and the J segment 3 bases; nucleotides outside the gene matches: 4. CDR3 nucleotides: TGTGCCAGTAACAAGCGGGGGGACTACAATGAGCAGTTCTTC. Translation: CASNKRGDYNEQFF.

The table lists this clonotype with a few counts. The chain has TRBV10-3 and TRBJ2-3; a weak D match, TRBD2 (6 bases). The V gene's germline CDR1 is ENHRY and CDR2 SYGVKD. The CDR3 loop spans 12 amino acids. Trimming pared 8 bases from V and 8 bases from J, leaving 14 bases between. This chain's CDR3 is CAIAGSSGTQYF. CDR3 coding DNA: TGTGCCATCGCGGGGAGTTCAGGTACGCAGTATTTT.